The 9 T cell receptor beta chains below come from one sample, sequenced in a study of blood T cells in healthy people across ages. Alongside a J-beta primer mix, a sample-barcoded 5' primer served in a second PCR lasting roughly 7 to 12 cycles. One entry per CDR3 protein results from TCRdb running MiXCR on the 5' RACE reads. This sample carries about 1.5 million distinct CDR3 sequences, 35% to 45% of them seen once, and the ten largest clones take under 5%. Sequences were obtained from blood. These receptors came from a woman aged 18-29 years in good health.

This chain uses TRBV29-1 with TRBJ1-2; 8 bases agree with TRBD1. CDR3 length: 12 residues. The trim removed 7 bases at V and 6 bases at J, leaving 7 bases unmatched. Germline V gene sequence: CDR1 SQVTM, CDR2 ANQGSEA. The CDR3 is CSAPTTGDGYTF. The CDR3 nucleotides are TGCAGCGCCCCTACGACAGGGGATGGCTACACCTTC.

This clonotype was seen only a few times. As DNA, the CDR3 is TGCGCCAGCAGCTTGTCGGGACCGAGCTATGGCTACACCTTC. Translated, it gives CASSLSGPSYGYTF. This chain uses TRBV5-1 with TRBJ1-2, with TRBD1 as a possible D gene (5 bases). The CDR3 length is 14 residues. CDR1 is SGHRS and CDR2 is YFSETQ in the germline V gene. V was pared by 1 base and J by 4 bases, with 11 bases between.

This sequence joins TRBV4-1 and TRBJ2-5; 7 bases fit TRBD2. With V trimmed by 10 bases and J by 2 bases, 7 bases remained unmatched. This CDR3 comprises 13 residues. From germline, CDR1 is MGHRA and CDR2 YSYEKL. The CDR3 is CATGRGSQETQYF. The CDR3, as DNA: TGCGCCACGGGGAGGGGATCTCAAGAGACCCAGTACTTC.

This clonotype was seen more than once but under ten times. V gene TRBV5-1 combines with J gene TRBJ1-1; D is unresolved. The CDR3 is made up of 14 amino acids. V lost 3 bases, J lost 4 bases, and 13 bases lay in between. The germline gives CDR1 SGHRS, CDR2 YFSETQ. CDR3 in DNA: TGCGCCAGCAGCTCGGGCCAAGCAATCACTGAAGCTTTCTTT. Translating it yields CASSSGQAITEAFF.

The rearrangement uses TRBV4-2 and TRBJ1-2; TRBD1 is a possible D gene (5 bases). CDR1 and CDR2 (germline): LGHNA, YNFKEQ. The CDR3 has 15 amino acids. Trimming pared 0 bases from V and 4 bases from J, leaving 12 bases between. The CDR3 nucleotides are TGTGCCAGCAGCCAAGAGGGACTCCGCGGCTATGGCTACACCTTC. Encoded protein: CASSQEGLRGYGYTF.

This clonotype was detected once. In nucleotides, the CDR3 is TGTGCCAGCAGTAGCACCCGGACCTATGGCTACACCTTC. Protein product: CASSSTRTYGYTF. This chain uses TRBV6-1 with TRBJ1-2; D unresolved. V lost 5 bases and J 4 bases, leaving 11 bases between the germline ends. This CDR3 is built from 13 residues. Germline V gene lookup returns CDR1 MNHNS and CDR2 SASEGT.

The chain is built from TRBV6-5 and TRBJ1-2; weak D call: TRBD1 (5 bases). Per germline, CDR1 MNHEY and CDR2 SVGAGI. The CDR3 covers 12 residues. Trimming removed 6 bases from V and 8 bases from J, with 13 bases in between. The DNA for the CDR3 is TGTGCCAGCAGAATTAGTGGGGGAGGCTACACCTTC. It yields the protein CASRISGGGYTF.

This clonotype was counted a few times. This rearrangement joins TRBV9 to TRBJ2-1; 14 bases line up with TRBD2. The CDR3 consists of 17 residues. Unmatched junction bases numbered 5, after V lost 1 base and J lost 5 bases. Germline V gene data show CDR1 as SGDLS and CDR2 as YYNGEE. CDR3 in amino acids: CASSVTGLAGGDNEQFF. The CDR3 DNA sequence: TGTGCCAGCAGCGTAACCGGACTAGCGGGAGGCGACAATGAGCAGTTCTTC.

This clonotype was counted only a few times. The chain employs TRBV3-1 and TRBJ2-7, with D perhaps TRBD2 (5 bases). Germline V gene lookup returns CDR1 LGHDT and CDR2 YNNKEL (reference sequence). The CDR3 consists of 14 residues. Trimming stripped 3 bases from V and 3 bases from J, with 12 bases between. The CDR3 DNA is TGTGCCAGCAGCCAGCTCGGACTTAACTACGAGCAGTACTTC. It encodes CASSQLGLNYEQYF.